These 3 T cell receptor beta chains were all obtained from the same sample, sequenced in a study of T cell responses to AZD1222 COVID-19 vaccine. Some clones are missing from TCRdb's copy, which holds only in-frame ones; the method was immunoSEQ multiplex PCR. The sample contains about 92,000 clones, about 86% of which appear only once. The sample in question was peripheral blood, obtained on day 0 of MenACWY control vaccination. The source of these receptors is an adult in good health.

The rearrangement joins TRBV5-1 to TRBJ2-1; D gene ambiguous. The CDR3 spans 16 residues. The ends were cut back, 0 bases at V and 0 bases at J, with 10 bases in the middle. The germline gives CDR1 SGHRS, CDR2 YFSETQ. The CDR3 DNA reads TGCGCCAGCAGCTTGGTCGGACCTCACTCCTACAATGAGCAGTTCTTC. This sequence encodes CASSLVGPHSYNEQFF.

The chain links TRBV4-2 to TRBJ1-4, with D possibly matching TRBD1 (6 bases). Germline values: CDR1 LGHNA, CDR2 YNFKEQ. The ends were cut back, 3 bases at V and 4 bases at J, with 15 bases in the middle. CDR3 length: 16 residues. The CDR3 coding sequence is TGTGCCAGCAGCCAGAGTTGGGACACGAGTAATGAAAAACTGTTTTTT. Protein: CASSQSWDTSNEKLFF.

The rearrangement joins TRBV27 to TRBJ1-5, with 11 bases matching TRBD1. The trim removed 5 bases at V and 4 bases at J, leaving 7 bases unmatched. CDR1 and CDR2 from the germline V gene are MNHEY and SMNVEV (reference sequence). The CDR3 spans 16 residues. The DNA of the CDR3 is TGTGCCAGCAGTCCAGGACAGGGGGCATGGAATCAGCCCCAGCATTTT. It is translated as CASSPGQGAWNQPQHF.